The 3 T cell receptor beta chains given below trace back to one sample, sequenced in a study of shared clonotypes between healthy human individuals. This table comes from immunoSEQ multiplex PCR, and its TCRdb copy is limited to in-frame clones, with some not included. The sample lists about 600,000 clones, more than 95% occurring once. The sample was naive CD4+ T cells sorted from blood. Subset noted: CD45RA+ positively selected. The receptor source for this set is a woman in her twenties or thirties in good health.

For the CDR3, the DNA is TGTGCCAGCAGCGGGATCACAGGGGGAAAACTGTTTTTT. As protein: CASSGITGGKLFF. V usage is TRBV11-2 and J usage is TRBJ1-4, with TRBD1 matching 8 bases. Losses at the gene ends were 5 bases for V and 10 bases for J; bases not matched to a gene: 6. The CDR3 runs 13 residues. The germline V gene encodes CDR1 SGHAT and CDR2 FQNNGV.

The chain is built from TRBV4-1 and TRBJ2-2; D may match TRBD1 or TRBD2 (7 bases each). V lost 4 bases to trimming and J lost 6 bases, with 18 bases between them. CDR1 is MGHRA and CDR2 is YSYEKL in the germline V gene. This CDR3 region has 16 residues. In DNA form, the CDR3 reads TGCGCCAGCAGCCGAGTGGGGGGGACAGACGCCGGGGAGCTGTTTTTT. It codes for CASSRVGGTDAGELFF.

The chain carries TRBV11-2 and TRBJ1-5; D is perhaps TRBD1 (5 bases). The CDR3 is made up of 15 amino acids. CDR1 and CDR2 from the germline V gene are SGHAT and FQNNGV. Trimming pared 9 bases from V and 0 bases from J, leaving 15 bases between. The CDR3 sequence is CASSGGADSNQPQHF. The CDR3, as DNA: TGTGCCAGTTCGGGAGGGGCAGATAGCAATCAGCCCCAGCATTTT.